Below, 28 T cell receptor beta chains from the same sample are listed, as sequenced in a study of molecular identifiers for immune sequencing clone quantification. TCRdb called the PCR reads again in MiXCR, with one record for every CDR3 protein. The sample holds approximately 550,000 distinct CDR3 sequences, roughly a fifth seen once. The sequencing input was naive CD8+ T cells from blood, with Jurkat cell RNA spiked in. Subset of the sample: FACS-sorted CD8+CD4-CCR7+CD45RA+ naive T cells. These receptors were collected from a human donor in good health. Some libraries in this study had Jurkat cell RNA spiked in.

The chain links TRBV7-9 to TRBJ2-7; 9 bases are a match to TRBD2. This CDR3 contains 16 residues. Germline CDR1 is SEHNR and CDR2 is FQNEAQ (reference sequence). Losses at the gene ends were 1 base for V and 0 bases for J; bases not matched to a gene: 4. The CDR3 DNA follows: TGTGCCAGCAGCTTAGTTGCTAGCGGGGCCTCCTACGAGCAGTACTTC. Protein product: CASSLVASGASYEQYF.

The CDR3 nucleotides are TGTGCCAGCAGCTTATCGGCAGGACCTCTCGAGCAGTACTTC. Translated, it gives CASSLSAGPLEQYF. The chain carries TRBV7-9 and TRBJ2-7; D call uncertain. Trimming shortened V by 2 bases and J by 6 bases, and 14 bases separated the two germline ends. The CDR3 runs to 14 residues. CDR1 is SEHNR, CDR2 FQNEAQ, per germline (reference sequence).

This clonotype was counted between two and nine times. This sequence joins TRBV12-3 or TRBV12-4 and TRBJ1-4, with TRBD1 matching 9 bases. V lost 6 bases to trimming and J lost 7 bases; unmatched junction nucleotides: 9. The CDR3 spans 15 residues. The CDR3 spells CASSHGQGLTEKLFF. CDR3 nucleotide sequence: TGTGCCAGCAGCCATGGACAGGGGCTGACTGAAAAACTGTTTTTT.

In its sample, this clonotype was seen a few times. The chain recombines TRBV9 with TRBJ1-1; TRBD1 matches 7 bases. The CDR3 sequence is 15 residues long. V shed 4 bases and J 6 bases; nucleotides not matched to a gene: 12. Germline loops: CDR1 SGDLS, CDR2 YYNGEE. The CDR3, as DNA: TGTGCCAGCAGCCCCGGTGGGCAGGGGGGCCCTGAAGCTTTCTTT. Its protein is CASSPGGQGGPEAFF. Based on the CDR3 plus reference TRBV9 and TRBJ1-1, the full variable domain is DSGVTQTPKHLITATGQRVTLRCSPRSGDLSVYWYQQSLDQGLQFLIQYYNGEERAKGNILERFSAQQFPDLHSELNLSSLELGDSALYFCASSPGGQGGPEAFFGQGTRLTVV.

The CDR3 loop reads CSVEAGAYEQYF. In DNA form, the CDR3 reads TGCAGCGTTGAAGCGGGGGCCTACGAGCAGTACTTC. The V gene is TRBV29-1, the J gene TRBJ2-7; weak D call: TRBD2 (6 bases). With 1 base removed from V and 2 bases from J, the gap between germline ends came to 6 bases. Germline loops: CDR1 SQVTM, CDR2 ANQGSEA. The CDR3 is made up of 12 amino acids.

This clonotype has just a few counts. J is TRBJ2-7 and V is TRBV6-2 or TRBV6-3; D is perhaps TRBD2 (5 bases). Between the trimmed V and J ends, which lost 6 bases and 2 bases, there was a span of 17 bases. This CDR3 has 15 residues. Germline CDR1 MNHEY, CDR2 SVGEGT. Here the CDR3 DNA reads TGTGCCAGCAGACTAGAGGAATTTTCAACCTACGAGCAGTACTTC. Amino acid sequence: CASRLEEFSTYEQYF.

This clonotype was observed a handful of times. The rearrangement uses TRBV3-1 and TRBJ2-7, with 10 bases identical to TRBD1. This CDR3 region has 17 residues. Trimming removed 3 bases from V and 1 base from J; junction bases left unmatched: 9. Germline loops: CDR1 LGHDT, CDR2 YNNKEL (reference sequence). The CDR3 nucleotides are TGTGCCAGCAGCCAGAGTGGGACAGGGGTATTTTCCTACGAGCAGTACTTC. Its protein is CASSQSGTGVFSYEQYF.

V and J are TRBV6-1 and TRBJ1-2; D not resolved. CDR3 length: 16 residues. Trimming removed 2 bases at V and 8 bases at J, with 21 bases between. Germline V gives CDR1 MNHNS, CDR2 SASEGT. CDR3 bases: TGTGCCAGCAGTGAACTGCAGGCGCCCATTCCCCCGGGCTACACCTTC. Residues: CASSELQAPIPPGYTF.

The J gene is TRBJ2-7, the V gene TRBV19; 11 bases are shared with TRBD2. Germline CDR1 LNHDA, CDR2 SQIVND (reference sequence). This CDR3 comprises 17 residues. Unmatched junction bases numbered 10, after V lost 4 bases and J lost 2 bases. The CDR3 nucleotides are TGTGCCAGTAGTAAGGGTACCCGGGGACTAGCGGCCTACGAGCAGTACTTC. It specifies CASSKGTRGLAAYEQYF.

On this clonotype: Possible read error: a much larger clone is one base away. This sequence joins TRBV7-9 and TRBJ2-3, with TRBD1 identical over 10 bases. Germline values: CDR1 SEHNR, CDR2 FQNEAQ (reference sequence). CDR3 size: 17 residues. CDR3 region: CACSPQPGQGFADTQYF. The CDR3 DNA follows: TGTGCCTGCAGCCCACAGCCGGGACAGGGGTTCGCAGATACGCAGTATTTT. Full variable domain (missing parts from reference TRBV7-9 and TRBJ2-3): DTGVSQNPRHKITKRGQNVTFRCDPISEHNRLYWYRQTLGQGPEFLTYFQNEAQLEKSRLLSDRFSAERPKGSFSTLEIQRTEQGDSAMYLCACSPQPGQGFADTQYFGPGTRLTVL.

This clonotype was recorded at least ten times. This chain joins TRBV28 and TRBJ2-3; TRBD1 might be the D (6 bases). Germline V gene data show CDR1 as MDHEN and CDR2 as SYDVKM. The germline V and J ends were trimmed by 6 bases and 5 bases, with 18 bases remaining between them. The CDR3 loop spans 15 amino acids. The CDR3 DNA reads as TGTGCCAGCAGCCGGACAGTTAATAATAGAGATACGCAGTATTTT. This sequence encodes CASSRTVNNRDTQYF.

This clonotype was seen ten or more times. This chain joins TRBV14 and TRBJ1-1; no clear D. Trimming left V 1 base short and J 7 bases short, with 4 bases between. This CDR3 region has 11 residues. The germline V gene has CDR1 SGHDN and CDR2 FVKESK. CDR3 DNA: TGTGCCAGCAGCCAAGGTCTTGAAGCTTTCTTT. Protein product: CASSQGLEAFF. The full variable domain, rest sourced from reference TRBV14 and TRBJ1-1, is EAGVTQFPSHSVIEKGQTVTLRCDPISGHDNLYWYRRVMGKEIKFLLHFVKESKQDESGMPNNRFLAERTGGTYSTLKVQPAELEDSGVYFCASSQGLEAFFGQGTRLTVV.

The gene calls are TRBV9 and TRBJ2-7, with D perhaps matching TRBD2 (7 bases). This CDR3 spans 15 amino acids. Germline V gives CDR1 SGDLS, CDR2 YYNGEE. Trimming stripped 0 bases from V and 4 bases from J, with 14 bases between. DNA for the CDR3: TGTGCCAGCAGCGTAGACGGGGGGCGCCTTTACGAGCAGTACTTC. Translation gives CASSVDGGRLYEQYF.

This chain connects TRBV9 to TRBJ2-3, with D possibly matching TRBD1 (5 bases). Deletions cut 0 bases from V and 0 bases from J, with 8 bases between. Germline V CDR1 and CDR2: SGDLS, YYNGEE. This CDR3 has 15 amino acids. The CDR3 DNA reads TGTGCCAGCAGCGTAGAGGGGAAAAGCACAGATACGCAGTATTTT. It codes for CASSVEGKSTDTQYF.

The DNA for the CDR3 is TGTGCCAGCAGCTCCCCGGGGGGTGAAGAAAAACTGTTTTTT. Encoded protein: CASSSPGGEEKLFF. The chain couples TRBV7-9 to TRBJ1-4; a weak D match, TRBD1 (5 bases). This CDR3 region has 14 residues. V dropped 4 bases and J dropped 8 bases, with 14 bases sitting between them. Germline CDR1 and CDR2: SEHNR and FQNEAQ (reference sequence).

This clonotype turned up a few times. V gene TRBV6-2 or TRBV6-3 combines with J gene TRBJ2-2; TRBD2 aligns across 8 bases. The germline gives CDR1 MNHEY, CDR2 SVGEGT. CDR3 size: 16 residues. Trimming removed 7 bases from V and 0 bases from J; junction bases left unmatched: 7. CDR3 DNA: TGTGCCAGCACCGTCCAGCGGGGGACGAACACCGGGGAGCTGTTTTTT. This sequence encodes CASTVQRGTNTGELFF.

This clonotype was observed many times. The chain combines TRBV4-1 with TRBJ1-1; 7 bases fit TRBD1. This CDR3 has 14 residues. Germline V lookup: CDR1 MGHRA, CDR2 YSYEKL. V was clipped by 1 base and J by 5 bases; unmatched bases: 4. The CDR3 DNA follows: TGCGCCAGCAGCCAAGCCGGACAGGCTACTGAAGCTTTCTTT. It codes for CASSQAGQATEAFF.

This clonotype was counted ten times or more. This sequence joins TRBV6-1 and TRBJ1-1; D gene uncertain. Germline CDR1 MNHNS, CDR2 SASEGT. With 0 bases removed from V and 0 bases from J, the gap between germline ends came to 8 bases. The CDR3 contains 15 residues. The CDR3 spells CASSEASGLNTEAFF. The CDR3 coding sequence is TGTGCCAGCAGTGAAGCTAGCGGACTGAACACTGAAGCTTTCTTT.

This clonotype turned up a few times. The chain uses TRBV6-2 or TRBV6-3 and TRBJ2-5, with D tentatively TRBD2 (5 bases). Deletions cut 6 bases from V and 5 bases from J, with 16 bases between. This CDR3 is built from 14 residues. Germline CDR1 MNHEY, CDR2 SVGEGT. The DNA for the CDR3 is TGTGCCAGCAGACCCACTAGGGATTGGGAGACCCAGTACTTC. Protein sequence: CASRPTRDWETQYF.

J is TRBJ2-5 and V is TRBV20-1; D possibly corresponds to TRBD2 (5 bases). Germline V gene lookup returns CDR1 DFQATT and CDR2 SNEGSKA (reference sequence). V was shortened by 1 base and J by 0 bases, with 12 bases between the two germline ends. The CDR3 contains 15 residues. The CDR3 spells CSARAAERYQETQYF. As DNA, the CDR3 is TGCAGTGCTAGAGCAGCCGAGCGGTACCAAGAGACCCAGTACTTC.

The chain links TRBV13 to TRBJ1-2; 12 bases align to TRBD1. Germline CDR1 and CDR2: PRHDT and FYEKMQ (reference sequence). Trimming at V came to 5 bases and at J to 6 bases, leaving 4 bases not matched to a gene. The CDR3 totals 14 residues. In DNA, the CDR3 is TGTGCCAGCAGCCGGGACAGGGGGCCGGATGGCTACACCTTC. This translates into CASSRDRGPDGYTF.

This clonotype appeared many times. The chain couples TRBV19 to TRBJ1-5; a weak D match, TRBD1 (6 bases). The CDR3 spans 15 residues. Germline V gene lookup returns CDR1 LNHDA and CDR2 SQIVND (reference sequence). The V and J ends lost 3 bases and 2 bases respectively, with 11 bases between them. The CDR3 loop reads CASSMTGAGNQPQHF. In nucleotides, the CDR3 is TGTGCCAGTAGTATGACGGGGGCTGGCAATCAGCCCCAGCATTTT.

This clonotype has a count of ten or more. The chain links TRBV7-8 to TRBJ2-1; maybe TRBD2 (6 bases). The CDR3 runs to 16 residues. V was shortened by 1 base and J by 2 bases, with 12 bases between the two germline ends. CDR1 SGHVS and CDR2 FQNEAQ come from the germline V gene. CDR3 sequence (DNA): TGTGCCAGCAGCTTAGAGGCGGGGCCCCCCTACAATGAGCAGTTCTTC. Protein product: CASSLEAGPPYNEQFF. Together with reference TRBV7-8 and TRBJ2-1, the CDR3 gives the full variable domain: GAGVSQSPRYKVAKRGQDVALRCDPISGHVSLFWYQQALGQGPEFLTYFQNEAQLDKSGLPSDRFFAERPEGSVSTLKIQRTQQEDSAVYLCASSLEAGPPYNEQFFGPGTRLTVL.

This chain joins TRBV29-1 and TRBJ2-7, with no clear D. The length of the CDR3 is 12 residues. The V end lost 4 bases, the J end lost 2 bases, and 9 bases lay between the germline ends. CDR1 is SQVTM, CDR2 ANQGSEA, per germline. Here the CDR3 DNA reads TGCAGCGTTGTGGCAGCAACCTACGAGCAGTACTTC. Translating gives CSVVAATYEQYF.

This clonotype has only a few counts. The J gene is TRBJ2-5, the V gene TRBV13; the match to TRBD2 covers 9 bases. This CDR3 comprises 16 residues. Trimming removed 4 bases from V and 2 bases from J; junction bases left unmatched: 8. From germline, CDR1 is PRHDT and CDR2 FYEKMQ (reference sequence). The CDR3 DNA reads TGTGCCAGCAGCTCCAGAGTGCTAGCGGGGCAAGAGACCCAGTACTTC. It codes for CASSSRVLAGQETQYF.

This clonotype showed up just a few times. This chain joins TRBV27 and TRBJ1-1, with D possibly TRBD1 on 5 matching bases. V was trimmed by 5 bases and J by 4 bases, leaving 17 bases between them. Germline lookup yields CDR1 MNHEY and CDR2 SMNVEV (reference sequence). The CDR3 sequence is 15 residues long. CDR3 bases: TGTGCCAGCAGTCGCTCCTTCGCAAGGGGCACTGAAGCTTTCTTT. Translating gives CASSRSFARGTEAFF.

This clonotype has ten or more counts. V gene TRBV4-1 combines with J gene TRBJ2-7; unclear D gene. Per germline, CDR1 MGHRA and CDR2 YSYEKL. This CDR3 has 16 amino acids. Trimming stripped 0 bases from V and 0 bases from J, with 12 bases between. The CDR3 sequence: CASSQEAPPSSYEQYF. CDR3 nucleotides: TGCGCCAGCAGCCAAGAAGCACCTCCGAGCTCCTACGAGCAGTACTTC.

In this sample, this clonotype turned up a few times. CDR3 in amino acids: CASSYTSQQTGELFF. The CDR3 region has the DNA TGTGCCAGCAGTTATACTAGTCAACAGACCGGGGAGCTGTTTTTT. The chain joins TRBV6-2 or TRBV6-3 to TRBJ2-2; D perhaps matches TRBD2 (5 bases). Trimming shortened V by 3 bases and J by 5 bases, and 13 bases separated the two germline ends. Germline CDR1 and CDR2: MNHEY and SVGEGT. The length of the CDR3 is 15 residues.